These T cell receptor beta chains were read from a single sample in a study of chemoradiotherapy in HPV16-positive cancers. Generated by immunoSEQ multiplex PCR, the TCRdb table keeps only in-frame clones and is missing some. Of about 24,000 clones in the sample, approximately 93% are singletons; the top ten hold approximately 3%. This material was obtained from a patient who underwent chemoradiotherapy. These receptors were taken from a human donor with HPV-associated anogenital cancer. CDR3s include the opening cysteine and the closing phenylalanine or tryptophan. D genes are given only for firm matches. A clone size is listed for some rows: how often the clone was seen (once, few, many), or a class if it is expanded.

abundance	len	d_gene	j_gene	v_gene	CDR3nt	CDR3aa
.	14	TRBD1	TRBJ1-6	TRBV28	TGTGCCAGCAGTTTGGGACAGGGGAATTCACCCCTCCACTTT	CASSLGQGNSPLHF
few	20	TRBD1	TRBJ1-1	TRBV6-4	TGTGCCAGCAGTGACCCGCTGGGTCCCCCGACAGGGGAGTCGGACACTGAAGCTTTCTTT	CASSDPLGPPTGESDTEAFF
.	12	.	TRBJ1-1	TRBV11-3	TGTGCCAGCAGCTTAGGACGGGGGCGAGCTTTCTTT	CASSLGRGRAFF
.	16	.	TRBJ2-2	TRBV11-2	TGTGCCAGCAGCTTTTCATCGTCAGGGAACACCGGGGAGCTGTTTTTT	CASSFSSSGNTGELFF
.	14	.	TRBJ2-3	TRBV7-3	TGTGCCAGCAGCTTAGGGTTGAGCACAGATACGCAGTATTTT	CASSLGLSTDTQYF
.	16	TRBD2	TRBJ2-5	TRBV5-1	TGCGCCAGCAGCAGCGGACTAGCGGGGGGCCGAGAGACCCAGTACTTC	CASSSGLAGGRETQYF
.	12	TRBD1	TRBJ1-2	TRBV28	TGTGCCAGCTACCTCGGACAGGGTCGCTACACCTTC	CASYLGQGRYTF
.	13	.	TRBJ2-7	TRBV15	TGTGCCACCAGCTTGGCCAACTCCTACGAGCAGTACTTC	CATSLANSYEQYF
.	20	TRBD2	TRBJ2-1	TRBV14	TGTGCCAGCAGCCAAGTCCGAGGGACTAGCGGGGTTCTCTACTACAATGAGCAGTTCTTC	CASSQVRGTSGVLYYNEQFF
once	15	.	TRBJ1-1	TRBV19	TGTGCCAGTAGTACCCCCCGGGGGGCGAACACTGAAGCTTTCTTT	CASSTPRGANTEAFF
.	15	TRBD1	TRBJ2-1	TRBV7-8	TGTGCCAGCAGCTACGGGACAGGGAAGCCCAATGAGCAGTTCTTC	CASSYGTGKPNEQFF
.	15	.	TRBJ1-4	TRBV5-1	TGCGCCAGCAGCTTGGCGGCAGCAACTAATGAAAAACTGTTTTTT	CASSLAAATNEKLFF
.	13	.	TRBJ2-5	TRBV6-5	TGTGCCAGCAGTTACCCTCCGGGGGAGACCCAGTACTTC	CASSYPPGETQYF
.	17	.	TRBJ2-6	TRBV7-9	TGTGCCAGCAAAAGAGAGGACTTCCTTTCTGGGGCCAACGTCCTGACTTTC	CASKREDFLSGANVLTF
.	13	.	TRBJ2-3	TRBV7-8	TGTGCCAGCGGGGAAACGAACACAGATACGCAGTATTTT	CASGETNTDTQYF
.	13	.	TRBJ2-7	TRBV2	TGTGCCAGCAAAAGGGGTGGCTCCTACGAGCAGTACTTC	CASKRGGSYEQYF
once	12	.	TRBJ1-2	TRBV19	TGTGCCAGTGTACAGGGTAACTATGGCTACACCTTC	CASVQGNYGYTF
.	16	.	TRBJ2-3	TRBV6-1	TGTGCCAGCAGTGATGCCGGGACACTTGTCACAGATACGCAGTATTTT	CASSDAGTLVTDTQYF
.	16	TRBD2	TRBJ2-1	TRBV5-6	TGTGCCAGCAGCATGCTAGCGGGGGTTACGTACAATGAGCAGTTCTTC	CASSMLAGVTYNEQFF
.	14	.	TRBJ2-3	TRBV19	TGTGCCAGTAGTGCGGGCACACGCACAGATACGCAGTATTTT	CASSAGTRTDTQYF
.	13	.	TRBJ1-3	TRBV5-6	TGTGCCAGCAGCTTGGGGGGGGCTAACACCATATATTTT	CASSLGGANTIYF
.	13	TRBD1	TRBJ1-2	TRBV30	TGTGCCTACGTCCGACAGGGCTTCTATGGCTACACCTTC	CAYVRQGFYGYTF
.	16	.	TRBJ1-3	TRBV7-9	TGTGCCAGCAGCAATAAAACAGCTTACTCTGGAAACACCATATATTTT	CASSNKTAYSGNTIYF
.	14	.	TRBJ2-7	TRBV7-9	TGTGCCAGCAGCTGGCGATCTGGGGTTGGCGAGCAGTACTTC	CASSWRSGVGEQYF
few	13	TRBD1	TRBJ2-1	TRBV19	TGTGCCAGTAGTCAACAACAGGGGATTGAGCAGTTCTTC	CASSQQQGIEQFF
.	15	TRBD1	TRBJ2-7	TRBV27	TGTGCCAGCAGGCTCTCGTGGGGACAGGGGGCCGAGCAGTACTTC	CASRLSWGQGAEQYF
.	16	.	TRBJ1-1	TRBV18	TGTGCCAGCTCACCAGAACAGGAGGGGATGGGGTCTGAAGCTTTCTTT	CASSPEQEGMGSEAFF
.	15	TRBD2	TRBJ2-1	TRBV11-3	TGTGCCAGCAGCTTTCTTGCGGGGGGAGGGGGTGAGCAGTTCTTC	CASSFLAGGGGEQFF